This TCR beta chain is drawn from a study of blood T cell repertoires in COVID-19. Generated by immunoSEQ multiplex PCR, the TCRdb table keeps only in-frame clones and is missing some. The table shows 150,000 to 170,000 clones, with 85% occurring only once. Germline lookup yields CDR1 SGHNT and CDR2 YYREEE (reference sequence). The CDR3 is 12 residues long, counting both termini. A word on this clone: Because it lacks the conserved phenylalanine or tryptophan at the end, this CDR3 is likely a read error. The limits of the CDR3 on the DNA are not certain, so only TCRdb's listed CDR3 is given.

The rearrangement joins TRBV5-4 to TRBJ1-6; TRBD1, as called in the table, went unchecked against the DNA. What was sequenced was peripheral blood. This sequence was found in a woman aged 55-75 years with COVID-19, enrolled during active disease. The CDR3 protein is CASPGGSGQGLC.